This T cell receptor beta chain stems from a study of T cells in localized non-small cell lung cancer. The V and J ends lost 2 bases and 14 bases respectively, with 10 bases between them. The CDR3 loop spans 11 amino acids. Germline V CDR1 and CDR2: WNHNN, SYGVQD (reference sequence). Study-wide findings and caveats: Adjacent lung had a median roughly 58 of the 100 largest tumor clones.

There are a few counts of this clone. Its antigen is currently unknown. TCRdb's copy holds only in-frame clones and misses some; the assay was immunoSEQ multiplex PCR. The repertoire holds almost 40,000 clones, around 79% seen once, with under 45% in the top ten. The chain employs TRBV10-1 and TRBJ2-1; D is unresolved. The starting material was PBMCs, obtained before any cancer treatment. The origin of this receptor is a woman aged 35-75 years with stage II squamous cell lung carcinoma. CDR3 sequence (DNA): TGCGCCAGCAGTGAGCGACCCGACGAGTTCTTC. Translating gives CASSERPDEFF.